These T cell receptor beta chains were read from a single sample in a study of cytomegalovirus exposure and HLA in healthy donors. Profiled with immunoSEQ multiplex PCR; TCRdb holds only in-frame clones, not every one. Found here are roughly 240,000 clones, 85% to 90% of them singletons; the top ten hold about 2.8%. Sequencing was performed on PBMCs. Receptor source: a man between 18 and 29 years old in good health and CMV-seronegative. CDR3s include the opening cysteine and the closing phenylalanine or tryptophan. The order of the fields is D gene, V gene, clone size, J gene, CDR3 protein, CDR3 DNA. A D gene is named only where the DNA matches it firmly. Clone sizes are given selectively: once, few, many, or a class where the clone is expanded.

d_gene: -
v_gene: TRBV18
abundance: once
j_gene: TRBJ2-1
CDR3aa: CASSSLMSLDNYNEQFF
CDR3nt: TGTGCCAGCTCAAGCCTTATGTCACTAGACAACTACAATGAGCAGTTCTTC

d_gene: TRBD2
v_gene: TRBV7-2
abundance: -
j_gene: TRBJ2-1
CDR3aa: CASSLVSTSGGHEQFF
CDR3nt: TGTGCCAGCAGCTTAGTATCGACTAGCGGGGGCCATGAGCAGTTCTTC

d_gene: TRBD2
v_gene: TRBV7-3
abundance: -
j_gene: TRBJ2-7
CDR3aa: CASSPRLAGVAEQYF
CDR3nt: TGTGCCAGCAGCCCCCGACTAGCGGGAGTGGCCGAGCAGTACTTC

d_gene: -
v_gene: TRBV5-4
abundance: -
j_gene: TRBJ1-1
CDR3aa: CASSFAGINTEAFF
CDR3nt: TGTGCCAGCAGCTTTGCAGGAATTAACACTGAAGCTTTCTTT

d_gene: TRBD2
v_gene: TRBV9
abundance: -
j_gene: TRBJ2-1
CDR3aa: CASSVEGGSLYNEQFF
CDR3nt: TGTGCCAGCAGCGTAGAGGGCGGGAGTTTGTACAATGAGCAGTTCTTC

d_gene: -
v_gene: TRBV6-1
abundance: -
j_gene: TRBJ1-4
CDR3aa: CASSEAGEANEKLFF
CDR3nt: TGTGCCAGCAGTGAAGCAGGAGAGGCTAATGAAAAACTGTTTTTT

d_gene: -
v_gene: TRBV6-1
abundance: -
j_gene: TRBJ1-3
CDR3aa: CASSELRSGNTIYF
CDR3nt: TGTGCCAGCAGTGAACTCAGGTCTGGAAACACCATATATTTT

d_gene: -
v_gene: TRBV7-8
abundance: -
j_gene: TRBJ2-7
CDR3aa: CASSPQVFGSYEQYF
CDR3nt: TGTGCCAGCAGCCCCCAGGTATTTGGCTCCTACGAGCAGTACTTC

d_gene: -
v_gene: TRBV30
abundance: once
j_gene: TRBJ2-7
CDR3aa: CAWSVPRVSYEQYF
CDR3nt: TGTGCCTGGAGTGTACCCCGGGTCTCCTACGAGCAGTACTTC

d_gene: -
v_gene: TRBV6-5
abundance: -
j_gene: TRBJ2-6
CDR3aa: CASSYFSGAGANVLTF
CDR3nt: TGTGCCAGCAGTTACTTTTCCGGGGCTGGGGCCAACGTCCTGACTTTC

d_gene: -
v_gene: TRBV29-1
abundance: -
j_gene: TRBJ2-2
CDR3aa: CSVVRENTGELFF
CDR3nt: TGCAGCGTTGTCAGGGAGAACACCGGGGAGCTGTTTTTT

d_gene: -
v_gene: TRBV6-1
abundance: -
j_gene: TRBJ2-6
CDR3aa: CASSDPRMSSGANVLTF
CDR3nt: TGTGCCAGCAGTGACCCGCGAATGAGCTCTGGGGCCAACGTCCTGACTTTC

d_gene: TRBD1
v_gene: TRBV30
abundance: -
j_gene: TRBJ1-2
CDR3aa: CAWSPGRGLYYGYTF
CDR3nt: TGTGCCTGGAGTCCCGGTAGGGGGCTTTACTATGGCTACACCTTC

d_gene: -
v_gene: TRBV4-1
abundance: -
j_gene: TRBJ1-1
CDR3aa: CASSPRQILNTEAFF
CDR3nt: TGCGCCAGCAGCCCCCGACAAATTCTGAACACTGAAGCTTTCTTT

d_gene: TRBD1
v_gene: TRBV14
abundance: -
j_gene: TRBJ2-1
CDR3aa: CASSPPGTVYNEQFF
CDR3nt: TGTGCCAGCAGCCCTCCGGGGACAGTCTACAATGAGCAGTTCTTC

d_gene: -
v_gene: TRBV4-1
abundance: -
j_gene: TRBJ2-5
CDR3aa: CASSQVAGAKWETQYF
CDR3nt: TGCGCCAGCAGCCAAGTGGCGGGGGCGAAGTGGGAGACCCAGTACTTC

d_gene: -
v_gene: TRBV5-1
abundance: -
j_gene: TRBJ1-4
CDR3aa: CASREQDLEKVFF
CDR3nt: TGCGCCAGCAGAGAACAGGACCTCGAAAAAGTGTTTTTT

d_gene: -
v_gene: TRBV6-5
abundance: -
j_gene: TRBJ1-1
CDR3aa: CASSYSPGLEAFF
CDR3nt: TGTGCCAGCAGTTACTCACCGGGACTCGAAGCTTTCTTT

d_gene: TRBD1
v_gene: TRBV19
abundance: once
j_gene: TRBJ1-5
CDR3aa: CASSPRDRGINSNQPQHF
CDR3nt: TGTGCCAGTAGTCCCCGGGACAGGGGAATTAATAGCAATCAGCCCCAGCATTTT

d_gene: -
v_gene: TRBV19
abundance: -
j_gene: TRBJ1-6
CDR3aa: CASQHRDMNSPLHF
CDR3nt: TGTGCCAGCCAACACAGGGATATGAATTCACCCCTCCACTTT

d_gene: -
v_gene: TRBV5-6
abundance: -
j_gene: TRBJ2-5
CDR3aa: CASSLQGQETQYF
CDR3nt: TGTGCCAGCAGCTTGCAGGGCCAAGAGACCCAGTACTTC

d_gene: -
v_gene: TRBV4-1
abundance: -
j_gene: TRBJ2-7
CDR3aa: CASSQDLSRDFDEQYF
CDR3nt: TGCGCCAGCAGCCAAGATCTTTCCAGGGATTTCGACGAGCAGTACTTC

d_gene: TRBD2
v_gene: TRBV2
abundance: once
j_gene: TRBJ2-1
CDR3aa: CASSEDGGRANEQFF
CDR3nt: TGTGCCAGCAGTGAAGATGGCGGGAGGGCCAATGAGCAGTTCTTC

d_gene: -
v_gene: TRBV6-1
abundance: -
j_gene: TRBJ2-7
CDR3aa: CASSERGGAYEQYF
CDR3nt: TGTGCCAGCAGTGAAAGGGGGGGCGCCTACGAGCAGTACTTC

d_gene: TRBD2
v_gene: TRBV10-2
abundance: -
j_gene: TRBJ2-1
CDR3aa: CASSEWIAGIYNEQFF
CDR3nt: TGCGCCAGCAGTGAGTGGATAGCGGGGATCTACAATGAGCAGTTCTTC

d_gene: -
v_gene: TRBV4-2
abundance: few
j_gene: TRBJ1-2
CDR3aa: CASSQGMGWGQGYTF
CDR3nt: TGTGCCAGCAGCCAGGGGATGGGATGGGGACAAGGCTACACCTTC

d_gene: -
v_gene: TRBV30
abundance: -
j_gene: TRBJ2-3
CDR3aa: CAWSVGGTLGDTQYF
CDR3nt: TGTGCCTGGAGTGTCGGCGGGACCCTCGGAGATACGCAGTATTTT

d_gene: -
v_gene: TRBV7-8
abundance: -
j_gene: TRBJ2-7
CDR3aa: CASSLGNRAYEQYF
CDR3nt: TGTGCCAGCAGCCTCGGGAACCGGGCCTACGAGCAGTACTTC

d_gene: -
v_gene: TRBV29-1
abundance: -
j_gene: TRBJ2-4
CDR3aa: CSVETARGAKNIQYF
CDR3nt: TGCAGCGTTGAGACGGCTCGCGGAGCCAAAAACATTCAGTACTTC

d_gene: TRBD1
v_gene: TRBV4-1
abundance: -
j_gene: TRBJ1-2
CDR3aa: CASSQGPGTGYGYTF
CDR3nt: TGCGCCAGCAGCCAAGGGCCGGGGACAGGGTATGGCTACACCTTC

d_gene: TRBD1
v_gene: TRBV5-1
abundance: -
j_gene: TRBJ2-7
CDR3aa: CASSSRGLPYEQYF
CDR3nt: TGCGCCAGCAGCTCGAGGGGGCTCCCCTACGAGCAGTACTTC

d_gene: -
v_gene: TRBV2
abundance: -
j_gene: TRBJ1-3
CDR3aa: CASSDPVSKNTIYF
CDR3nt: TGTGCCAGCAGTGATCCGGTATCGAAAAACACCATATATTTT

d_gene: TRBD1
v_gene: TRBV11-2
abundance: few
j_gene: TRBJ1-2
CDR3aa: CASSLDRGDGYTF
CDR3nt: TGTGCCAGCAGCCTCGACAGGGGAGATGGCTACACCTTC

d_gene: -
v_gene: TRBV7-2
abundance: -
j_gene: TRBJ1-6
CDR3aa: CASSLARDNSPLHF
CDR3nt: TGTGCCAGCAGCTTAGCCAGGGATAATTCACCCCTCCACTTT

d_gene: TRBD1
v_gene: TRBV30
abundance: -
j_gene: TRBJ1-1
CDR3aa: CAWKPGGLTEAFF
CDR3nt: TGTGCCTGGAAGCCAGGGGGTTTGACTGAAGCTTTCTTT

d_gene: TRBD2
v_gene: TRBV4-3
abundance: -
j_gene: TRBJ2-3
CDR3aa: CASSRSGGHTDTQYF
CDR3nt: TGCGCCAGCAGCCGAAGCGGGGGACACACAGATACGCAGTATTTT

d_gene: TRBD2
v_gene: TRBV5-8
abundance: -
j_gene: TRBJ2-3
CDR3aa: CASSLAGLPTDTQYF
CDR3nt: TGTGCCAGCAGCTTAGCGGGACTCCCCACAGATACGCAGTATTTT

d_gene: TRBD1
v_gene: TRBV7-2
abundance: -
j_gene: TRBJ2-5
CDR3aa: CASSPRQGIGETQYF
CDR3nt: TGTGCCAGCAGCCCTCGACAGGGGATTGGGGAGACCCAGTACTTC

d_gene: -
v_gene: TRBV7-9
abundance: -
j_gene: TRBJ2-2
CDR3aa: CASSPRPGGELFF
CDR3nt: TGTGCCAGCAGCCCTCGGCCGGGCGGGGAGCTGTTTTTT

d_gene: -
v_gene: TRBV5-1
abundance: -
j_gene: TRBJ1-4
CDR3aa: CASSLGGLPTNEKLFF
CDR3nt: TGCGCCAGCAGCTTGGGAGGACTACCAACTAATGAAAAACTGTTTTTT

d_gene: -
v_gene: TRBV6-5
abundance: -
j_gene: TRBJ1-4
CDR3aa: CASSYLGQGSEKLFF
CDR3nt: TGTGCCAGCAGTTACCTGGGGCAGGGAAGCGAAAAACTGTTTTTT

d_gene: TRBD2
v_gene: TRBV27
abundance: -
j_gene: TRBJ2-7
CDR3aa: CASSPGGPYSPYEQYF
CDR3nt: TGTGCCAGCAGTCCGGGGGGACCTTATTCCCCTTACGAGCAGTACTTC